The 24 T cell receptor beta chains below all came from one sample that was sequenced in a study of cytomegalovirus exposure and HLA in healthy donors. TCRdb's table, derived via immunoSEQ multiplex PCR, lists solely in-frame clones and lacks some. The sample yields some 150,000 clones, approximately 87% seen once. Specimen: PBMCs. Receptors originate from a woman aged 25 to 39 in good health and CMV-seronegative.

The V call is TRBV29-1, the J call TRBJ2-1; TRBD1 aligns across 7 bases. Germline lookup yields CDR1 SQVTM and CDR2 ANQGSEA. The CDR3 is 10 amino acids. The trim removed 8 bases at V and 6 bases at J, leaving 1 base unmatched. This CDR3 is CSSGGNEQFF. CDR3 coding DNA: TGCAGCTCAGGGGGCAATGAGCAGTTCTTC.

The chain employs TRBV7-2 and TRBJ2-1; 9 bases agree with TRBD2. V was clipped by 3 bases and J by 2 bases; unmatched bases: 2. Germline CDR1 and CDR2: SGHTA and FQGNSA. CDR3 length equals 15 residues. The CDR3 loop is CASSLTSGPYNEQFF. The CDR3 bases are TGTGCCAGCAGCTTGACTAGCGGCCCCTACAATGAGCAGTTCTTC.

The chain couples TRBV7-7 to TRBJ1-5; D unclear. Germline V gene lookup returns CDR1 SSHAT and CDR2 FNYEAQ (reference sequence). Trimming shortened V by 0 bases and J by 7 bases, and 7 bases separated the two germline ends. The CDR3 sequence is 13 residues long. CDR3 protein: CASSLARGQPQHF. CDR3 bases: TGTGCCAGCAGCTTAGCGCGGGGACAGCCCCAGCATTTT.

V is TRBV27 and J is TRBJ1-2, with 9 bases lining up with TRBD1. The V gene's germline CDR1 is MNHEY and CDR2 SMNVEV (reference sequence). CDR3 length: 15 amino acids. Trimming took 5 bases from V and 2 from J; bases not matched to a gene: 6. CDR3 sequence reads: CASSRSGTGNYGYTF. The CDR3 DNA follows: TGTGCCAGCAGTCGATCCGGGACAGGGAACTATGGCTACACCTTC.

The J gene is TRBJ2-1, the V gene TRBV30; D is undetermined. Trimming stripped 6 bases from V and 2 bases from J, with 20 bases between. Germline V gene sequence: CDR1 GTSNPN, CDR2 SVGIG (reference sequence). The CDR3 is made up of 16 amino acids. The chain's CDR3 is CACLPSGDNPYNEQFF. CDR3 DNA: TGTGCCTGCCTACCATCTGGTGACAATCCCTACAATGAGCAGTTCTTC.

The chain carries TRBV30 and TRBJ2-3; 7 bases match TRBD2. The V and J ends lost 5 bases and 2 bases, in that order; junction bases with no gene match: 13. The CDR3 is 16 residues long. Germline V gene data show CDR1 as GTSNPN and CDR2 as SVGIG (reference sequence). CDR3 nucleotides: TGTGCCTGGGGTAAAGTGGCGGGAGCTGTCACAGATACGCAGTATTTT. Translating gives CAWGKVAGAVTDTQYF. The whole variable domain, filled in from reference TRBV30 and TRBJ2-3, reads SQTIHQWPATLVQPVGSPLSLECTVEGTSNPNLYWYRQAAGRGLQLLFYSVGIGQISSEVPQNLSASRPQDRQFILSSKKLLLSDSGFYLCAWGKVAGAVTDTQYFGPGTRLTVL.

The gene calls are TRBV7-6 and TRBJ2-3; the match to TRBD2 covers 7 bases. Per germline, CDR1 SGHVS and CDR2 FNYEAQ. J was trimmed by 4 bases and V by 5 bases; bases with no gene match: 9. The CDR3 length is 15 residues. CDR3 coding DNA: TGTGCCAGCAGCCTCGGGACCAGCGGGGCAGATACGCAGTATTTT. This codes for CASSLGTSGADTQYF.

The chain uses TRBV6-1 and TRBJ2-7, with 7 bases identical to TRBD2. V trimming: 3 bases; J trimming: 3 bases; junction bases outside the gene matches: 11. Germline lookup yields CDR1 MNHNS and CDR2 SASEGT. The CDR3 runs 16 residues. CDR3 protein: CASSEGEASGLYEQYF. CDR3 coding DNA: TGTGCCAGCAGTGAGGGCGAGGCTAGCGGACTCTACGAGCAGTACTTC.

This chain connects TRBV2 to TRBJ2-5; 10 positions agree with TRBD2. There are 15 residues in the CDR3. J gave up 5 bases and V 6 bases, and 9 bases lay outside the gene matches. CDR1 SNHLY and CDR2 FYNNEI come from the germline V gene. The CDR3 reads CASRMSGGASETQYF. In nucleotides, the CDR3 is TGTGCCAGCAGGATGAGCGGGGGGGCCTCCGAGACCCAGTACTTC. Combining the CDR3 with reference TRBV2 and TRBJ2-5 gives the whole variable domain EPEVTQTPSHQVTQMGQEVILRCVPISNHLYFYWYRQILGQKVEFLVSFYNNEISEKSEIFDDQFSVERPDGSNFTLKIRSTKLEDSAMYFCASRMSGGASETQYFGPGTRLLVL.

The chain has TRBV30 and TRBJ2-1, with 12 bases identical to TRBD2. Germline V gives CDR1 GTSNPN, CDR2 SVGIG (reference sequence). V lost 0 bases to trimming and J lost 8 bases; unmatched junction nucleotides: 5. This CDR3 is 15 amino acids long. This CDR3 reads CAWSVGLAGFDEQFF. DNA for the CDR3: TGTGCCTGGAGTGTGGGACTAGCGGGTTTCGATGAGCAGTTCTTC.

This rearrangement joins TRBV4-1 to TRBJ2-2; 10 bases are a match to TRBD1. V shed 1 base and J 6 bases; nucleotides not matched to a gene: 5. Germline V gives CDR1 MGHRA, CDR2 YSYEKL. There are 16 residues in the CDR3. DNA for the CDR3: TGCGCCAGCAGCCAAGTTGGGACAGGGGCTCCCGGGGAGCTGTTTTTT. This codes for CASSQVGTGAPGELFF.

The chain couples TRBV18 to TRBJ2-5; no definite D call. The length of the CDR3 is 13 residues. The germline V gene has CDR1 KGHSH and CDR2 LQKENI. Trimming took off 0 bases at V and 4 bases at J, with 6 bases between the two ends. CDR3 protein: CASSPPQLETQYF. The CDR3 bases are TGTGCCAGCTCACCACCCCAGTTAGAGACCCAGTACTTC.

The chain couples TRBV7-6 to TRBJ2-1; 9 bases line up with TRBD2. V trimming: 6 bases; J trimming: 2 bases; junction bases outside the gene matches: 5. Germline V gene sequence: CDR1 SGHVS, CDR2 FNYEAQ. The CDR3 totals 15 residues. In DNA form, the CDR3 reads TGTGCCAGCAGAACTAGCGGGTCCACCTACAATGAGCAGTTCTTC. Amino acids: CASRTSGSTYNEQFF.

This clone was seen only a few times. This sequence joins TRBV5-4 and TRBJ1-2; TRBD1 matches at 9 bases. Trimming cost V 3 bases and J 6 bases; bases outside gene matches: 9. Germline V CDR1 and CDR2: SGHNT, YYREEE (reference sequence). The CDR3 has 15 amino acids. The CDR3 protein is CASSSPGQGRDGYTF. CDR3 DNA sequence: TGTGCCAGCAGCTCCCCGGGACAGGGTAGGGATGGCTACACCTTC.

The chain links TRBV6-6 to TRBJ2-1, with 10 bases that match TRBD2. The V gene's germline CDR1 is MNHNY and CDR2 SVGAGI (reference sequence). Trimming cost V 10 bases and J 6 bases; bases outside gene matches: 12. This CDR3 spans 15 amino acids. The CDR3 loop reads CATINPQRGGNEQFF. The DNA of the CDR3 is TGTGCCACCATAAACCCCCAGCGGGGGGGCAATGAGCAGTTCTTC.

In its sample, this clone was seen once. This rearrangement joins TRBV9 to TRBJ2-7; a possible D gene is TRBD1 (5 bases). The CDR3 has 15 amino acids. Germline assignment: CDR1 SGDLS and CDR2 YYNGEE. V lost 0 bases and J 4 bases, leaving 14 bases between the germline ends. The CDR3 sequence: CASSVGGRVEYEQYF. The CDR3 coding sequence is TGTGCCAGCAGCGTAGGGGGCAGGGTGGAGTACGAGCAGTACTTC.

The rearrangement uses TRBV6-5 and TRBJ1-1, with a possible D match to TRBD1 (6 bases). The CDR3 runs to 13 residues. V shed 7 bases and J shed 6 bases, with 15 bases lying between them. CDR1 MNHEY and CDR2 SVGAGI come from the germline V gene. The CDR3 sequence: CASNLRGAAEAFF. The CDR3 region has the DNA TGTGCCAGCAATTTACGGGGGGCAGCTGAAGCTTTCTTT.

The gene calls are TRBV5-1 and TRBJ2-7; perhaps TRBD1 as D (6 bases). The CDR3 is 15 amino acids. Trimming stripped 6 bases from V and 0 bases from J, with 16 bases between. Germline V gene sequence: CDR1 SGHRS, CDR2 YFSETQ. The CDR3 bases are TGCGCCAGCAAGGAAGGGGGAGCTACCTCCTACGAGCAGTACTTC. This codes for CASKEGGATSYEQYF.

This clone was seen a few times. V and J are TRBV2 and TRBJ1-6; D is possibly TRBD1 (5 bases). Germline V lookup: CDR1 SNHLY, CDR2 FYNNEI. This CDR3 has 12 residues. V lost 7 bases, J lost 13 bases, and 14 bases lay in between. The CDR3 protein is CASIGRGAPLHF. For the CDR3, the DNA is TGTGCCAGCATCGGGAGGGGTGCGCCCCTCCACTTT.

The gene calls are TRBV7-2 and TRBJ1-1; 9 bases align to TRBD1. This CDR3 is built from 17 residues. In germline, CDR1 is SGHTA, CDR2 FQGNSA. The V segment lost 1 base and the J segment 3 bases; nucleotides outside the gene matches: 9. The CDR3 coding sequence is TGTGCCAGCAGCTTAGAATGGTGGGACAGGGAAGACACTGAAGCTTTCTTT. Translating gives CASSLEWWDREDTEAFF.

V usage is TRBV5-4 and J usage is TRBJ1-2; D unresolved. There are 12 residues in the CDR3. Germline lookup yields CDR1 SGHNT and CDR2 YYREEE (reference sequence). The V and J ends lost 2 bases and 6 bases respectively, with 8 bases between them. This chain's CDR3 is CASSFSEDGYTF. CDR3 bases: TGTGCCAGCAGCTTTTCAGAGGATGGCTACACCTTC.

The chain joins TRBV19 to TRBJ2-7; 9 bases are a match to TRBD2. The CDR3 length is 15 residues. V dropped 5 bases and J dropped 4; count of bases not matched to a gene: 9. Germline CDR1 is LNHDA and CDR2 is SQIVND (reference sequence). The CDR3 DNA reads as TGTGCCAGTAGTCCCTCGGCTAGCGGGGTTTACGAGCAGTACTTC. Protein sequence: CASSPSASGVYEQYF.

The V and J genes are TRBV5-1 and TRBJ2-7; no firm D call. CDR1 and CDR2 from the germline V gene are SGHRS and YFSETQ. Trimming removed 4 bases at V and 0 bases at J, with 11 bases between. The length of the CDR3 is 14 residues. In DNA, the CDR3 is TGCGCCAGCAGCCCGACGGGTTACTCCTACGAGCAGTACTTC. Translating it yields CASSPTGYSYEQYF. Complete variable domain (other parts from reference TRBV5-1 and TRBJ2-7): KAGVTQTPRYLIKTRGQQVTLSCSPISGHRSVSWYQQTPGQGLQFLFEYFSETQRNKGNFPGRFSGRQFSNSRSEMNVSTLELGDSALYLCASSPTGYSYEQYFGPGTRLTVT.

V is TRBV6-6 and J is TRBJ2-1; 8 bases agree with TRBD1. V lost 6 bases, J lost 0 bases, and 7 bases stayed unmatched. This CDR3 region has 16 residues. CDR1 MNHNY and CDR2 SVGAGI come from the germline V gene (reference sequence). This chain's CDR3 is CASRPITGGSYNEQFF. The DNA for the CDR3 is TGTGCCAGCAGACCCATTACAGGGGGCTCCTACAATGAGCAGTTCTTC.